Below are 3 T cell receptor beta chains sequenced from a single sample in a study of CD8+ T cells in alopecia areata. The treatment here: oral pan-JAK inhibitor, 5-10 mg twice daily. cDNA reverse transcribed from extracted RNA served as the sequencing template. The data were produced by immunoSEQ multiplex PCR, yet TCRdb's version contains in-frame clones alone and is incomplete. The sample has about 140,000 clones; 82% are singletons. The sequencing here drew on CD8+ T cells sorted from blood, taken at week 4, from a patient treated with tofacitinib. The receptors stem from a human donor with alopecia areata.

V usage is TRBV4-3 and J usage is TRBJ2-3; 10 bases fit TRBD1. The trim removed 0 bases at V and 4 bases at J, leaving 7 bases unmatched. Germline CDR1 reads LGHNA; CDR2 reads YSLEER. The CDR3 extends over 17 amino acids. CDR3 bases: TGCGCCAGCAGCCAAGATCTTTGGGACAGGGGCGCAGATACGCAGTATTTT. Translated, it gives CASSQDLWDRGADTQYF.

The CDR3 sequence is CASSPTASLLYNEQFF. The DNA of the CDR3 is TGTGCCAGCAGTCCTACTGCCTCACTGCTGTACAATGAGCAGTTCTTC. The V and J genes are TRBV5-8 and TRBJ2-1; D not resolved. Germline lookup yields CDR1 SGHTS and CDR2 YDEGEE. The CDR3 has 16 residues. V was trimmed by 5 bases and J by 4 bases, leaving 19 bases between them.

This chain uses TRBV4-2 with TRBJ2-7; 8 bases agree with TRBD2. With 8 bases clipped from V and 6 bases from J, the junction kept 9 bases outside the gene matches. Germline loops: CDR1 LGHNA, CDR2 YNFKEQ. This CDR3 region has 13 residues. For the CDR3, the DNA is TGTGCCAGCGGCGTCGGGGGGGCCTCCGAGCAGTACTTC. As protein: CASGVGGASEQYF.